This T cell receptor beta chain comes out of a study of blood T cell repertoires in COVID-19. The wider study: Researchers got acute and convalescent COVID-19 samples from the United States, Italy and Spain. PBMCs, B-cell-depleted T cells, or T cells provided the cDNA or gDNA that made up the material.

Authors' data handling: The assay estimated nucleated cells by amplifying reference gene primers. The protocol was immunoSEQ multiplex PCR, while the TCRdb copy is restricted to in-frame clones and leaves out a portion. D and trimming were read from the DNA, whereas the V and J calls and clone size are those reported in that table. Of some 120,000 clones listed, around 83% are singletons. This clone appeared a single time. V dropped 1 base and J dropped 4; count of bases not matched to a gene: 3. CDR1 is SGHRS and CDR2 is YFSETQ in the germline V gene. The length of the CDR3 is 15 residues. This clonotype was obtained from a man aged 80 or over with active or convalescent COVID-19. The sample consisted of peripheral blood. The gene calls are TRBV5-1 and TRBJ2-1; 9 bases map to TRBD2. CDR3 DNA sequence: TGCGCCAGCAGCTTGACTAGCGGGTTTTACAATGAGCAGTTCTTC. This codes for CASSLTSGFYNEQFF.